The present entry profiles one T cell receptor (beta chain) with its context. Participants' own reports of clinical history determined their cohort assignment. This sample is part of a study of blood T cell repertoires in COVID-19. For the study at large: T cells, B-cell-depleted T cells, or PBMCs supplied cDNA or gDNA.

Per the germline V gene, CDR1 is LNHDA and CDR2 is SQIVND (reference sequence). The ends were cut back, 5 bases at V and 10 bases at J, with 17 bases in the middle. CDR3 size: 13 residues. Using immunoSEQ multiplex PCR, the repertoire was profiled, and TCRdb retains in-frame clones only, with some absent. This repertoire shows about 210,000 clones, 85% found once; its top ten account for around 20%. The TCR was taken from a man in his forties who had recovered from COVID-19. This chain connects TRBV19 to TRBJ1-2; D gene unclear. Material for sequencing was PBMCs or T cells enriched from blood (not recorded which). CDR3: CASSLHGGPAYTF. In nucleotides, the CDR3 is TGTGCCAGTAGTCTCCACGGAGGGCCCGCCTACACCTTC.